This TCR beta chain was captured in a study of glioma-infiltrating T cells after dendritic cell vaccination. Across the whole study: Dendritic cell vaccination trial patients had either newly diagnosed or recurrent glioblastoma. Findings and caveats of the study: Complete blood and tumor specimen sets were limited to few patients.

Worth noting for this clone: Antigen: not known.

Documented time point: after dendritic cell vaccination, including at tumor progression/relapse. Some clones are missing from TCRdb's copy, which holds only in-frame ones; the method was immunoSEQ multiplex PCR. The top ten clones hold 11% of a sample with approximately 60,000 clones, 86% of them seen once. This specimen consisted of blood, obtained after dendritic cell vaccination. The receptor was derived from a human donor with glioblastoma.

This CDR3 is CASSPPPWRGRYNEQFF. CDR3 bases: TGTGCCAGCAGCCCCCCACCCTGGCGGGGGCGGTACAATGAGCAGTTCTTC. This chain connects TRBV7-2 to TRBJ2-1; possible D gene TRBD2, 7 bases. The V gene lost 5 bases and the J gene lost 4 bases, with 21 bases spanning the gap. Germline-derived CDR1 and CDR2 are SGHTA and FQGNSA. The CDR3 extends over 17 amino acids.